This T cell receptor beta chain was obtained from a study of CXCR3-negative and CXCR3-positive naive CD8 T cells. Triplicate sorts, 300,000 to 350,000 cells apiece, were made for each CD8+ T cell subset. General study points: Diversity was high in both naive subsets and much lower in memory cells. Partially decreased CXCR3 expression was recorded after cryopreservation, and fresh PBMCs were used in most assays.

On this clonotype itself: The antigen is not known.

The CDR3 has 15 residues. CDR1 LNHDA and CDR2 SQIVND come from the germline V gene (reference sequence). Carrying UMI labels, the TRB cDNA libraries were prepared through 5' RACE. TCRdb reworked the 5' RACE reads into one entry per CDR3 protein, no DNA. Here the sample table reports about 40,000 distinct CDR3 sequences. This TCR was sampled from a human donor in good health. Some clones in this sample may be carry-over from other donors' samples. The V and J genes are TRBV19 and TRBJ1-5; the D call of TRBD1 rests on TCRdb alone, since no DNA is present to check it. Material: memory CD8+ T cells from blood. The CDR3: CASSRGVYGNQPQHF.